Presented here are 10 T cell receptor beta chains from one specimen sequenced in a study of STAT5B mutations in CD4+ large granular lymphocyte leukemia. Some clones are missing from TCRdb's copy, which holds only in-frame ones; the method was immunoSEQ multiplex PCR. This sample yields approximately 32,000 clones, of which approximately 89% are seen a single time; approximately 0.97% belongs to the top ten. The specimen was CD4+ T cells from blood buffy coats. These TCRs come from a human donor in good health.

The V and J genes are TRBV10-3 and TRBJ1-3; D is uncertain. V lost 4 bases and J 0 bases, leaving 13 bases between the germline ends. The germline V gene encodes CDR1 ENHRY and CDR2 SYGVKD. This CDR3 is 16 amino acids long. The DNA for the CDR3 is TGTGCCATCAGTGCCACAAGGGTAACCTCTGGAAACACCATATATTTT. This translates into CAISATRVTSGNTIYF.

The chain recombines TRBV6-6 with TRBJ1-6, with TRBD1 identical over 7 bases. Germline trimming cut 6 bases from V and 9 bases from J; bases unmatched to any gene: 11. The CDR3 has 15 residues. The germline V gene has CDR1 MNHNY and CDR2 SVGAGI (reference sequence). CDR3 nucleotides: TGTGCCAGCAGCCAAAGACAGGGCCAAAGTTCACCCCTCCACTTT. Translated: CASSQRQGQSSPLHF.

This clone showed up just once. The rearrangement uses TRBV7-2 and TRBJ1-1, with 8 bases identical to TRBD1. The CDR3 runs 18 residues. With V trimmed by 1 base and J by 3 bases, 13 bases remained unmatched. Germline V gives CDR1 SGHTA, CDR2 FQGNSA. CDR3 amino acids: CASSLERQGLWRDTEAFF. The CDR3 DNA reads as TGTGCCAGCAGCTTAGAGAGACAGGGGTTATGGAGGGACACTGAAGCTTTCTTT.

This chain links TRBV7-2 with TRBJ1-6; D not resolved. Trimming removed 6 bases from V and 11 bases from J, with 23 bases in between. The germline CDR1 and CDR2 sequences are SGHTA and FQGNSA. CDR3 length equals 16 residues. The DNA for the CDR3 is TGTGCCAGCAGTTCTCCTACGCTGGGCAGGCGGGCACCCCTCCACTTT. It is translated as CASSSPTLGRRAPLHF.

The rearrangement links TRBV4-3 to TRBJ1-2; weak D call: TRBD1 (6 bases). The V end lost 0 bases, the J end lost 7 bases, and 15 bases lay between the germline ends. CDR3 length equals 15 residues. Per the germline V gene, CDR1 is LGHNA and CDR2 is YSLEER. The CDR3 loop reads CASSQDLGDISGYTF. CDR3 coding DNA: TGCGCCAGCAGCCAAGATTTGGGGGACATCTCTGGCTACACCTTC.

This clone appeared a single time. The chain joins TRBV7-2 to TRBJ2-3; 9 bases are a match to TRBD2. The CDR3 is made up of 18 amino acids. With 3 bases clipped from V and 2 bases from J, the junction kept 12 bases outside the gene matches. CDR1 and CDR2 from the germline V gene are SGHTA and FQGNSA. CDR3: CASSFWGLGGGATDTQYF. The CDR3 DNA sequence: TGTGCCAGCAGCTTTTGGGGGCTGGGCGGGGGGGCCACAGATACGCAGTATTTT.

This rearrangement joins TRBV10-3 to TRBJ1-4; D call uncertain. The CDR3 is made up of 15 amino acids. The germline V gene has CDR1 ENHRY and CDR2 SYGVKD. V gave up 2 bases and J gave up 6 bases, with 13 bases separating them. CDR3 nucleotides: TGTGCCATCAGTGAGATGGGCAGCCCTGATGAAAAACTGTTTTTT. Translation gives CAISEMGSPDEKLFF.

This clone was recorded only once. DNA of the CDR3: TGCGCCAGCAGCCAAGATCTAAGGAGAGGGACAACTAATGAAAAACTGTTTTTT. Translating it yields CASSQDLRRGTTNEKLFF. V and J are TRBV4-3 and TRBJ1-4, with unresolved D. The CDR3 contains 18 residues. The V gene's germline CDR1 is LGHNA and CDR2 YSLEER. Trimming cost V 0 bases and J 0 bases, with 14 bases left between them.

The chain employs TRBV5-5 and TRBJ2-1; a possible D gene is TRBD2 (6 bases). This CDR3 has 16 residues. V lost 6 bases to trimming and J lost 3 bases, with 19 bases between them. CDR1 is SGHKS and CDR2 is YYEKEE in the germline V gene (reference sequence). DNA of the CDR3: TGTGCCAGCACTTGGATCGGGAGTGTACTCTACAATGAGCAGTTCTTC. Its translation: CASTWIGSVLYNEQFF.

The V gene is TRBV2, the J gene TRBJ2-7, with 12 bases matching TRBD2. This CDR3 is 15 amino acids long. The junction had 7 bases not matched to a gene; V was cut back by 7 bases and J by 3 bases. Germline CDR1 reads SNHLY; CDR2 reads FYNNEI. CDR3 bases: TGTGCCAGCACCTTACTGACTAGCGGGGGCTACGAGCAGTACTTC. Its protein product is CASTLLTSGGYEQYF.